This entry features one T cell receptor (beta chain) sequence. The antigen remains unidentified. Other DNA sequences in the sample encode the same CDR3. The entry originates in a study of shared clonotypes between healthy human individuals. About the study: Each donor's CD8 memory used one plate, CD8 naive two, each CD4 subset three. Study results and limitations: Across a handful of donors, naive CD4 shared roughly 5.2%, naive CD8 around 3.5%, memory CD4 roughly 2.4%, memory CD8 approximately 0.4%.

Profiled with immunoSEQ multiplex PCR; TCRdb holds only in-frame clones, not every one. The table records some 2,100,000 clones, around 95% of them present only once. The source of this sequence is a young man in good health. The sample comprised naive CD4+ T cells sorted from blood. Subset noted: CD45RA+ positively selected.

The CDR3 coding sequence is TGTGCCAGCTCACCACTGGGTGGCAATGAGCAGTTCTTC. This codes for CASSPLGGNEQFF. This sequence joins TRBV18 and TRBJ2-1; no reliable D call. The CDR3 loop spans 13 amino acids. In germline, CDR1 is KGHSH, CDR2 LQKENI. Deletions cut 1 base from V and 6 bases from J, with 7 bases between. The full variable domain, in which reference TRBV18 and TRBJ2-1 provide the parts outside the CDR3, is NAGVMQNPRHLVRRRGQEARLRCSPMKGHSHVYWYRQLPEEGLKFMVYLQKENIIDESGMPKERFSAEFPKEGPSILRIQQVVRGDSAAYFCASSPLGGNEQFFGPGTRLTVL.